This TCR beta chain is from a study of OX40 agonist ivuxolimab in advanced cancers. General notes on the study: Ivuxolimab was a fully human IgG2 agonistic monoclonal antibody targeting the costimulatory receptor OX40 (CD134). Intravenous ivuxolimab was administered to patients every 2 weeks at six dose levels: 0.01, 0.1, 0.3, 1.5, 3 and 10 mg/kg. Of the approximately 50 dose-escalation patients, hepatocellular carcinoma was present in around 20, melanoma in around 15, renal cell carcinoma in 9 and head and neck cancer in 9. In the dose-escalation cohort, 70% to 85% of patients were male, and the mean age was approximately 60 years, with a range of 23 to 79. Prior anti-PD-1, anti-PD-L1 or anti-CTLA-4 therapy was permitted, and approximately 40% of dose-escalation patients had received checkpoint inhibitors. Partial responses were achieved by three dose-escalation patients, of whom one had hepatocellular carcinoma and two had cutaneous melanoma. Peripheral TCRbeta sequencing aimed to test whether ivuxolimab altered TCR sequence diversity and caused clonal T-cell expansion. The paper describes the monotherapy dose-escalation part (N ≈ 51 patients) of the phase I trial of ivuxolimab.

By its share of the sample, this clone is large (0.1 to 1%). There is no known antigen for this receptor. No base qualities exist here, and no much larger clone lies one base off it. To sequence the TCRbeta CDR3 region, genomic DNA was isolated from the sorted cells. TCRbeta CDR3 regions were sequenced using the immunoSEQ Assay. TCRdb took this table from immuneACCESS and kept in-frame rearrangements with V and J called. Such tables lack part of the clones; where checked against another copy, unresolved V genes explain under half of the gap, and the rest is unexplained. Here the sample has around 25,000 clones; around 86% occur a single time. Of the sample, roughly 16% is held by the ten largest clones. The trial excluded patients who had a history of autoimmune disease or who were on systemic immunosuppression. Peripheral blood for TCR sequencing was collected from all dose cohorts at baseline, on cycle 4 day 1, and on cycle 7 day 1. Samples came from an open-label, multicenter, first-in-human phase I dose-escalation trial of ivuxolimab. Adults with locally advanced or metastatic melanoma, renal cell, hepatocellular, or head and neck squamous cell carcinoma were enrolled in the trial. Before TCR sequencing, CD4+ and CD8+ T cells were separately sorted from peripheral blood.

The germline V gene provides CDR1 ENHRY and CDR2 SYGVKD. Trimming takes 5 bases from V and 6 bases from J, and the germline ends sit 14 bases apart. Taken from cysteine to phenylalanine, the CDR3 has 13 residues. The retained sequence is limited to the CDR3, 39 bases, with the frame set at the first base. Results and caveats for the whole study, not just this receptor: Low levels of normalized T-cell clonal expansion were also seen in some nonresponding patients. After ivuxolimab, CD8+ T cells had more expanded clones than CD4+ T cells on average. The antigen specificity of the clonally expanded peripheral T cells was not determined. In the 0.1-3.0 mg/kg groups, partial responders had among the lowest normalized peripheral clonal expansion, particularly in CD8+ T cells. At doses of 0.1 to 3.0 mg/kg, clonal expansion of both CD4+ and CD8+ blood T cells was observed from baseline to week 6.

The TCR comes from an adult with an advanced solid tumor such as melanoma, head and neck, liver or kidney cancer. The receptor chain draws on TRBV10-3 and TRBJ2-7, and TRBD2 may be the D gene, going by 6 matching bases. The sample consisted of CD4+ or CD8+ T cells sorted from blood, taken in a trial of the OX40 agonist ivuxolimab. CDR3 protein: CAISTPGELEQYF. The nucleotide sequence is given as TGTGCCATCAGTACCCCGGGGGAGCTCGAGCAGTACTTC.